A selection of T cell receptor beta chains follows, all from one sample in a study of shared clonotypes between healthy human individuals. Clones were sequenced by immunoSEQ multiplex PCR, and TCRdb holds only the in-frame ones, with some missing. The sample yields 850,000 to 1,100,000 clones, around 77% seen once. Sequenced material: memory CD4+ T cells from PBMCs. The source is a man aged 18 to 29 in good health. Some clones in this sample may be carry-over from other donors' samples. The CDR3 runs from the conserved cysteine through the conserved F or W. The order of the fields is clone size, V gene, J gene, CDR3 protein. Size is omitted from some rows. Given values are once, few, many or a class for expanded clones.

abundance: -; v_gene: TRBV5-4; j_gene: TRBJ2-3; CDR3aa: CASSFGLAGDTDTQYF
abundance: -; v_gene: TRBV7-9; j_gene: TRBJ1-2; CDR3aa: CASSPPNRVAWGYTF
abundance: once; v_gene: TRBV27; j_gene: TRBJ1-2; CDR3aa: CASRRTGTPYGYTF
abundance: -; v_gene: TRBV9; j_gene: TRBJ1-3; CDR3aa: CASSTESGRSGNTIYF
abundance: many; v_gene: TRBV28; j_gene: TRBJ1-2; CDR3aa: CASTTGTAIFYGYTF
abundance: -; v_gene: TRBV19; j_gene: TRBJ1-1; CDR3aa: CASSLRATEAFF
abundance: -; v_gene: TRBV7-6; j_gene: TRBJ2-5; CDR3aa: CASSSTWTETQYF
abundance: -; v_gene: TRBV4-2; j_gene: TRBJ1-5; CDR3aa: CASSQGQGKDQPQHF
abundance: few; v_gene: TRBV6-1; j_gene: TRBJ1-5; CDR3aa: CASRGPAGGNQPQHF
abundance: once; v_gene: TRBV5-1; j_gene: TRBJ2-1; CDR3aa: CASSLTWRPLAQTAYNEQFF
abundance: -; v_gene: TRBV4-1; j_gene: TRBJ1-1; CDR3aa: CASSQALRGTEAFF
abundance: few; v_gene: TRBV5-1; j_gene: TRBJ2-3; CDR3aa: CASSLGQDTDTQYF
abundance: -; v_gene: TRBV11-2; j_gene: TRBJ2-1; CDR3aa: CASSLGTEQFF
abundance: -; v_gene: TRBV4-2; j_gene: TRBJ2-7; CDR3aa: CASSPNQKDHEQYF
abundance: -; v_gene: TRBV4-1; j_gene: TRBJ2-6; CDR3aa: CASSQTGRGRANVLTF
abundance: -; v_gene: TRBV6-5; j_gene: TRBJ1-2; CDR3aa: CASSSLGGAYGYTF
abundance: -; v_gene: TRBV6-5; j_gene: TRBJ1-4; CDR3aa: CASSRRQTGGEKLFF
abundance: -; v_gene: TRBV7-9; j_gene: TRBJ2-2; CDR3aa: CASSPGEMGTLRELFF
abundance: -; v_gene: TRBV5-1; j_gene: TRBJ2-5; CDR3aa: CASSLAANSGETQYF
abundance: -; v_gene: TRBV5-4; j_gene: TRBJ2-2; CDR3aa: CASSAQPTGVTGELFF
abundance: -; v_gene: TRBV6-1; j_gene: TRBJ2-5; CDR3aa: CASSEVYGRETQYF
abundance: -; v_gene: TRBV11-2; j_gene: TRBJ2-5; CDR3aa: CASSLSGGGVETQYF